This TCR beta chain came from a study of blood T cells in healthy people across ages. Regarding the study as a whole: The donors' CMV status was not determined, possibly confounding changes in expanded clonotypes. The long-lived group displayed more naive CD4+ cells, plus higher diversity, than the aged donors did.

In its sample, this clonotype was seen many times. Its specificity is unknown. The authors ran a second PCR of 7 to 11 cycles using a sample-barcoded 5' primer and a J-beta primer mix. TCRdb re-analysed the 5' RACE reads in MiXCR, keeping a single row per CDR3 protein. The table records 1.5 million to 2 million distinct CDR3 sequences, 28% of them present only once. This CDR3 has 15 amino acids. V lost 4 bases and J 2 bases, leaving 14 bases between the germline ends. Germline CDR1 is LGHNA and CDR2 is YSLEER. The chain uses TRBV4-3 and TRBJ1-2; no clear D. The clonotype comes from a woman aged 25 to 39 in good health. The sequenced sample was blood. The CDR3 sequence: CASSRDPEPNYGYTF. CDR3 bases: TGCGCCAGCAGCCGTGACCCAGAGCCGAACTATGGCTACACCTTC.